The 8 T cell receptor beta chains reported below all come from one sample, sequenced in a study of T cell responses to AZD1222 COVID-19 vaccine. The assay was immunoSEQ multiplex PCR, and TCRdb's table has in-frame clones only and misses some. The sample includes about 150,000 clones, approximately 87% seen only once; the top ten take roughly a tenth. Sequencing was performed on peripheral blood, taken 28 days after the second AZD1222 dose. These TCRs come from an adult who received the AZD1222 COVID-19 vaccine.

This sequence joins TRBV28 and TRBJ2-2, with a possible D match to TRBD2 (6 bases). This CDR3 is 14 amino acids long. Germline loops: CDR1 MDHEN, CDR2 SYDVKM. Trimming removed 8 bases from V and 6 bases from J, with 16 bases in between. The CDR3 coding sequence is TGTGCCAGCTGTTCCGGGTGGGGGGCCGGGGAGCTGTTTTTT. Translation: CASCSGWGAGELFF.

This clone was counted a single time. The chain carries TRBV3-1 (or the pseudogene TRBV3-2) and TRBJ2-6; D call uncertain. Germline V gene sequence: CDR1 LGHDT, CDR2 YNNKEL (reference sequence). CDR3 length equals 15 residues. Trimming stripped 3 bases from V and 0 bases from J, with 6 bases between. The CDR3 region is CASSQDGSGANVLTF. The CDR3 nucleotides are TGTGCCAGCAGCCAGGACGGCTCTGGGGCCAACGTCCTGACTTTC.

The V call is TRBV4-2, the J call TRBJ1-4, with 7 bases fitting TRBD1. The length of the CDR3 is 14 residues. Trimming took 3 bases from V and 8 from J; bases not matched to a gene: 6. Germline CDR1 LGHNA, CDR2 YNFKEQ. CDR3 region: CASSQNRDREKLFF. As DNA, the CDR3 is TGTGCCAGCAGCCAGAACCGGGACAGAGAAAAACTGTTTTTT.

This clone was recorded a few times. This chain links TRBV15 with TRBJ2-3; D is uncertain. CDR3 length equals 14 residues. CDR1 is LNHNV, CDR2 YYDKDF, per germline (reference sequence). V gave up 0 bases and J gave up 1 base, with 5 bases separating them. CDR3 protein: CATSRDIGTDTQYF. The DNA of the CDR3 is TGTGCCACCAGCAGAGATATTGGCACAGATACGCAGTATTTT.

This chain uses TRBV19 with TRBJ1-2; the match to TRBD1 covers 11 bases. V lost 5 bases, J lost 1 base, and 3 bases stayed unmatched. Germline V lookup: CDR1 LNHDA, CDR2 SQIVND (reference sequence). CDR3 length equals 15 residues. In DNA, the CDR3 is TGTGCCAGTAGTGGACAGGGGGCGTATAACTATGGCTACACCTTC. Translated: CASSGQGAYNYGYTF.

V and J are TRBV28 and TRBJ1-2; the D gene is possibly TRBD1 (5 bases). Trimming stripped 8 bases from V and 5 bases from J, with 12 bases between. Looked up from germline, CDR1 is MDHEN and CDR2 is SYDVKM. This CDR3 has 12 amino acids. CDR3 sequence: CASARDPYGYTF. The CDR3 DNA reads as TGTGCCAGCGCCAGGGACCCTTATGGCTACACCTTC.

The chain is built from TRBV19 and TRBJ2-5; TRBD1 aligns across 7 bases. The CDR3 extends over 13 amino acids. Trimming took 6 bases from V and 5 from J; bases not matched to a gene: 6. CDR1 and CDR2 (germline): LNHDA, SQIVND (reference sequence). The CDR3 reads CASRSQGPETQYF. The CDR3 DNA sequence: TGTGCCAGTAGGTCACAGGGGCCGGAGACCCAGTACTTC.

V and J are TRBV28 and TRBJ1-2; unclear D gene. The CDR3 totals 13 residues. Trimming shortened V by 7 bases and J by 2 bases, and 11 bases separated the two germline ends. CDR1 is MDHEN, CDR2 SYDVKM, per germline. DNA for the CDR3: TGTGCCAGCACCTATACAGACAACTATGGCTACACCTTC. It specifies CASTYTDNYGYTF.